One and the same sample provided the 10 T cell receptor beta chains below, sequenced in a study of Graves' ophthalmopathy and Graves' hyperthyroidism. The TCR beta CDR3 regions underwent amplification from RNA transcripts. Second-round multiplex PCR followed a first-round RT-PCR using HTBI primers. TCRdb re-analysed the multiplex PCR reads in MiXCR, keeping a single row per CDR3 protein. The profile shows 200,000 to 250,000 distinct CDR3 sequences, 20% to 25% of them singletons. Sequenced sample: peripheral blood. The receptors stem from a woman aged 50 to 65 with Graves' ophthalmopathy.

This clonotype came up many times. The chain recombines TRBV19 with TRBJ1-1, with D unclear. The germline V gene has CDR1 LNHDA and CDR2 SQIVND (reference sequence). The CDR3 contains 14 residues. V lost 6 bases and J lost 4, with 15 bases in between. The CDR3, as DNA: TGTGCCAGTAGGGCGAGGGAAGGCGGCACTGAAGCTTTCTTT. Residues: CASRAREGGTEAFF.

In its sample, this clonotype was seen many times. The chain has TRBV4-1 and TRBJ1-1; a possible D gene is TRBD1 (5 bases). Per germline, CDR1 MGHRA and CDR2 YSYEKL. The CDR3 runs to 14 residues. Trimming shortened V by 0 bases and J by 9 bases, and 14 bases separated the two germline ends. CDR3 protein: CASSQERGRNKAFF. DNA of the CDR3: TGCGCCAGCAGCCAAGAAAGGGGTCGAAATAAAGCTTTCTTT.

This clonotype has a count of ten or more. The V and J genes are TRBV7-6 and TRBJ2-2, with D possibly TRBD1 on 6 matching bases. Deletions cut 6 bases from V and 4 bases from J, with 9 bases between. The CDR3 is 13 residues long. Germline-derived CDR1 and CDR2 are SGHVS and FNYEAQ. The CDR3 DNA sequence: TGTGCCAGCAGGAACAGGGCCACCGGGGAGCTGTTTTTT. This translates into CASRNRATGELFF.

This clonotype was detected ten times or more. The V and J genes are TRBV24-1 and TRBJ1-2; 10 nucleotides align to TRBD1. The V gene end was trimmed by 6 bases and the J gene end by 5 bases; junction bases not matched to a gene: 2. Germline loops: CDR1 KGHDR, CDR2 SFDVKD. This CDR3 has 13 amino acids. This chain's CDR3 is CATSTGQGYGYTF. CDR3 nucleotides: TGTGCCACCAGTACGGGACAGGGGTATGGCTACACCTTC.

Comments on this clonotype: One base away lies a much larger clone, so this may be a sequencing read error. The chain has TRBV9 and TRBJ2-5; maybe TRBD1 (7 bases). This CDR3 spans 14 amino acids. Germline CDR1 reads SGDLS; CDR2 reads YYNGEE. The CDR3 nucleotides are TGTGCCAGCAGCTCACACAGGGGACGGGAGACCCTGTACTTC. Encoded protein: CASSSHRGRETLYF.

This clonotype has only a few counts. This chain's CDR3 is CSVDRQGLSGELFF. In DNA, the CDR3 is TGCAGCGTTGATCGGCAGGGCCTCTCCGGGGAGCTGTTTTTT. J is TRBJ2-2 and V is TRBV29-1, with a tentative D call TRBD1 (5 bases). Germline V gene sequence: CDR1 SQVTM, CDR2 ANQGSEA. The V end was cut by 3 bases, the J end by 6 bases, with 14 bases between. This CDR3 region has 14 residues.

In this sample, this clonotype turned up many times. This chain connects TRBV12-3 or TRBV12-4 to TRBJ2-7; D ambiguous. The CDR3 is 14 amino acids. The V end was cut by 0 bases, the J end by 4 bases, with 10 bases between. As DNA, the CDR3 is TGTGCCAGCAGTTTAGCTACAGCTCGTTACGAGCAGTACTTC. The encoded protein is CASSLATARYEQYF.

This clonotype showed up many times. The chain is built from TRBV20-1 and TRBJ2-7; D might be TRBD2 (6 bases). Per germline, CDR1 DFQATT and CDR2 SNEGSKA (reference sequence). The V gene lost 0 bases and the J gene lost 0 bases, with 18 bases spanning the gap. The CDR3 has 17 residues. The CDR3 DNA is TGCAGTGCTAGAGATTCCCTGGGCGGGACTGCCTCCTACGAGCAGTACTTC. Translating it yields CSARDSLGGTASYEQYF.

This clonotype was seen repeatedly, ten times or more. The chain uses TRBV30 and TRBJ1-6; 7 nucleotides align to TRBD1. This CDR3 is 13 amino acids long. Trimming took 1 base from V and 10 from J; bases not matched to a gene: 4. Germline CDR1 is GTSNPN and CDR2 is SVGIG (reference sequence). The CDR3 nucleotides are TGTGCCTGGAGTGAGGGGGCGGGGTCACCCCTCCACTTT. Translation: CAWSEGAGSPLHF.

This clonotype was counted ten times or more. The chain joins TRBV11-1 to TRBJ2-2; the D gene is possibly TRBD2 (6 bases). V shed 5 bases and J shed 7 bases, with 20 bases lying between them. This CDR3 contains 16 residues. Germline V gene lookup returns CDR1 SGHAT and CDR2 FQDESV (reference sequence). The CDR3 nucleotides are TGTGCCAGCAGCCCCCGGGGAGGCCTGGGTGTCGGGGAGCTGTTTTTT. Protein: CASSPRGGLGVGELFF.